This T cell receptor (beta chain) was obtained from a study of blood T cell repertoires in COVID-19. Overall study context: Spain, Italy and the United States supplied samples that represented acute and convalescent COVID-19. Sample material is recorded as cDNA or gDNA derived from T cells, B-cell-depleted T cells, or PBMCs.

As handled by the study authors: Reference gene primers were amplified, and this amplification served to estimate nucleated cell counts. The protocol was immunoSEQ multiplex PCR, while the TCRdb copy is restricted to in-frame clones and leaves out a portion. The V and J calls and clone size were taken over from that table, and D and trimming were inferred from the DNA. This sample has hundreds of thousands of clones, with less than 90% found just once. The CDR3 sequence is 14 residues long. V lost 7 bases to trimming and J lost 5 bases, with 17 bases between them. Germline lookup yields CDR1 MDHEN and CDR2 SYDVKM.

Sequenced sample: peripheral blood. The TCR sequence derives from a middle-aged man with acute or convalescent COVID-19. The chain employs TRBV28 and TRBJ1-2; TRBD1 might be the D (5 bases). CDR3 in DNA: TGTGCCAGCAACTCGGGGGTAGGGAGGTATGGCTACACCTTC. Protein: CASNSGVGRYGYTF.